The clone carrying this T cell receptor (beta chain) showed up just a few times. Its antigen remains unknown. Each single cDNA molecule received a unique molecular identifier. Each CDR3 protein gets one entry after TCRdb re-called the 5' RACE reads with MiXCR. This repertoire shows tens of thousands of distinct CDR3 sequences, roughly 14% found once; its top ten account for less than 0.6%. The data are from a study of early T cells in non-severe SARS-CoV-2 infection. Study summary: Sequencing of bulk RNA from unsorted whole blood was done, without chain pairing.

General study results and limits: CD4 and private specificities were missed by VDJdb matching, which favored anti-spike CD8 responses.

This receptor was taken from an adult who was a healthcare worker with PCR-confirmed SARS-CoV-2 infection or an uninfected control (not recorded which). Sequencing was carried out using whole blood.

This chain's CDR3 is CASSLAEETQYF. The CDR3 bases are TGTGCCAGCAGCTTAGCAGAAGAGACCCAGTACTTC. The chain has TRBV11-2 and TRBJ2-5; D is undetermined. In germline, CDR1 is SGHAT, CDR2 FQNNGV. The CDR3 contains 12 residues. The germline V and J ends were trimmed by 1 base and 3 bases, with 3 bases remaining between them.